In this sample, the clone carrying this T cell receptor beta chain turned up a few times. No antigen is known for it. In germline, CDR1 is SGHVS, CDR2 FQNEAQ. With 0 bases clipped from V and 4 bases from J, the junction kept 5 bases outside the gene matches. The CDR3 totals 17 residues. This sample was taken from a study of blood T cells in healthy people across ages. Regarding the study as a whole: From one million sequenced T cells, diversity estimates were lower bounds.

For the second PCR, which ran for about 7 to 11 cycles, a sample-barcoded 5' primer and a J-beta primer mix were used. TCRdb reprocessed the 5' RACE reads with MiXCR, giving one entry per CDR3 protein. The sample holds 790,000 or so distinct CDR3 sequences, around half seen once. This sequence originates from a man older than 75 in good health. The sample taken for sequencing was blood. The chain links TRBV7-8 to TRBJ2-1; 11 bases map to TRBD2. CDR3 nucleotide sequence: TGTGCCAGCAGCTTAGCTACTGGGACTAGCGGATACAATGAGCAGTTCTTC. Amino acids: CASSLATGTSGYNEQFF.